The 6 T cell receptor beta chains reported below all come from one sample, sequenced in a study of cytomegalovirus exposure and HLA in healthy donors. A multiplex PCR was run with 60 Vbeta primers and 13 Jbeta primers. TCRdb keeps only in-frame clones here, not all; method: immunoSEQ multiplex PCR. Its clone listing holds just under 65,000 clones. The sequenced sample was PBMCs. The receptors come from a boy younger than 18 in good health and CMV-seronegative.

The CDR3 loop reads CASVPGRNPPNNEQFF. In nucleotides, the CDR3 is TGCGCCAGCGTGCCCGGTCGAAACCCCCCTAACAATGAGCAGTTCTTC. This sequence joins TRBV5-1 and TRBJ2-1; unclear D gene. Germline V CDR1 and CDR2: SGHRS, YFSETQ. Trimming took 7 bases from V and 5 from J, leaving 22 bases between them. The CDR3 runs 16 residues.

The V call is TRBV5-5, the J call TRBJ1-2; the match to TRBD1 covers 8 bases. Germline CDR1 SGHKS, CDR2 YYEKEE (reference sequence). The CDR3 has 15 residues. The ends lost 1 base at V and 6 bases at J; junction bases unmatched: 8. The CDR3 DNA follows: TGTGCCAGCAGCTTGCAGACAGGGACAGGTGATGGCTACACCTTC. Its protein is CASSLQTGTGDGYTF.

The chain uses TRBV5-1 and TRBJ2-7; 8 nucleotides line up with TRBD1. The CDR3 is made up of 16 amino acids. V shed 3 bases, J shed 6 bases, and the junction held 14 bases outside the gene matches. The germline CDR1 and CDR2 sequences are SGHRS and YFSETQ. CDR3 in amino acids: CASSSLSTGATGEQYF. CDR3 in DNA: TGCGCCAGCAGCTCCCTCTCGACAGGGGCAACAGGCGAGCAGTACTTC.

This chain connects TRBV9 to TRBJ2-7, with a possible D match to TRBD2 (6 bases). Trimming shortened V by 0 bases and J by 7 bases, and 17 bases separated the two germline ends. The CDR3 has 15 amino acids. Germline assignment: CDR1 SGDLS and CDR2 YYNGEE. The CDR3 DNA reads TGTGCCAGCAGCGTAGGTGGCCGGGGTGCGGGGGAGCAGTACTTC. This gives the protein CASSVGGRGAGEQYF. The whole variable domain, filled in from reference TRBV9 and TRBJ2-7, reads DSGVTQTPKHLITATGQRVTLRCSPRSGDLSVYWYQQSLDQGLQFLIQYYNGEERAKGNILERFSAQQFPDLHSELNLSSLELGDSALYFCASSVGGRGAGEQYFGPGTRLTVT.

The chain couples TRBV6-5 to TRBJ2-5, with TRBD2 matching over 10 bases. There are 14 residues in the CDR3. V trimming: 5 bases; J trimming: 2 bases; junction bases outside the gene matches: 2. Germline V gene data show CDR1 as MNHEY and CDR2 as SVGAGI. The CDR3: CASSTSGNQETQYF. CDR3 bases: TGTGCCAGCAGTACTAGCGGGAATCAAGAGACCCAGTACTTC.

CDR3 in amino acids: CASSSIDRAVQETQYF. In DNA form, the CDR3 reads TGTGCCAGCAGCTCAATAGACAGGGCCGTTCAAGAGACCCAGTACTTC. The genes are TRBV7-2 and TRBJ2-5; 7 nucleotides line up with TRBD1. Germline V gives CDR1 SGHTA, CDR2 FQGNSA. The junction had 10 bases not matched to a gene; V was cut back by 4 bases and J by 2 bases. The CDR3 spans 16 residues.